The 3 T cell receptor beta chains in this list originate from one sample, sequenced in a study of blood T cells in healthy people across ages. Then a second PCR, running about 6 to 11 cycles, was carried out with a sample-barcoded 5' primer and a J-beta primer mix. MiXCR was run by TCRdb on the 5' RACE reads, yielding one entry per CDR3 protein. This repertoire shows 550,000 to 750,000 distinct CDR3 sequences, approximately 21% found once; its top ten account for approximately 3.7%. What was sequenced was blood. The receptor set was obtained from a man in his 70s in good health.

The table lists this clonotype with a few counts. The CDR3 nucleotides are TGTGCCAGCAGTGACGAGATAGGGGACCAAGAGACCCAGTACTTC. This encodes CASSDEIGDQETQYF. The chain uses TRBV2 and TRBJ2-5; D may be TRBD1 (5 bases). From germline, CDR1 is SNHLY and CDR2 FYNNEI. The CDR3 loop spans 15 amino acids. Trimming left V 3 bases short and J 0 bases short, with 11 bases between.

This rearrangement joins TRBV20-1 to TRBJ2-1, with TRBD2 identical over 15 bases. The CDR3 runs 15 residues. V trimming: 4 bases; J trimming: 10 bases; junction bases outside the gene matches: 8. Germline V gives CDR1 DFQATT, CDR2 SNEGSKA (reference sequence). The chain's CDR3 is CSATRTSGRAGEQFF. The DNA of the CDR3 is TGCAGTGCTACCCGGACTAGCGGGAGGGCCGGGGAGCAGTTCTTC.

The sample holds a few counts of this clonotype. The chain has TRBV19 and TRBJ2-3, with D unresolved. The CDR3 sequence is 12 residues long. V dropped 0 bases and J dropped 2 bases, with 0 bases sitting between them. Germline V gene sequence: CDR1 LNHDA, CDR2 SQIVND (reference sequence). The CDR3 sequence is CASSIDTDTQYF. In nucleotides, the CDR3 is TGTGCCAGTAGTATAGACACAGATACGCAGTATTTT.